The subject of this entry is one T cell receptor (beta chain). The sample belongs to a study of blood T cell repertoires in COVID-19. Study summary: COVID-19 samples collected from the United States, Italy and Spain covered acute and convalescent phases.

In the original processing: Amplification of reference gene primers was used by the study to estimate nucleated cell counts. Clones were sequenced by immunoSEQ multiplex PCR, and TCRdb holds only the in-frame ones, with some missing. From that table come the V and J calls and clone size; the DNA was used to work out D and trimming. The repertoire has 250,000 to 300,000 clones, around 90% of them found once; the top ten carry 0.8% to 1%. The study drew participants aged about 18 to 95 years from approximately 25 US areas. Two negative PCRs, clearance, or symptom resolution were required of recovered Cohort 3 donors. CDR3 length: 14 amino acids. V lost 0 bases to trimming and J lost 6 bases, with 11 bases between them. CDR1 is LNHDA, CDR2 SQIVND, per germline (reference sequence).

Sequencing was done on a sample of PBMCs or T cells enriched from blood (not recorded which). V usage is TRBV19 and J usage is TRBJ1-2, with D unresolved. This TCR came from a woman aged 25 to 39 who had recovered from COVID-19. The CDR3 DNA reads as TGTGCCAGTAGTATAGACCTGGAGTCGAATGGCTACACCTTC. It yields the protein CASSIDLESNGYTF. Using reference TRBV19 and TRBJ1-2 for the parts outside the CDR3, the full variable domain is DGGITQSPKYLFRKEGQNVTLSCEQNLNHDAMYWYRQDPGQGLRLIYYSQIVNDFQKGDIAEGYSVSREKKESFPLTVTSAQKNPTAFYLCASSIDLESNGYTFGSGTRLTVV.